The 29 T cell receptor beta chains below were found in one sample sequenced in a study of blood T cell repertoires in COVID-19. Assay used: immunoSEQ multiplex PCR; TCRdb lists only in-frame clones, some missing. The profile shows about 230,000 clones, approximately 80% of them singletons. Material: peripheral blood. The receptors were gathered from a woman aged 45-59 years with acute or convalescent COVID-19.

The chain employs TRBV9 and TRBJ2-5, with a tentative D call TRBD1 (6 bases). V was trimmed by 1 base and J by 5 bases, leaving 12 bases between them. The CDR3 runs 14 residues. CDR1 SGDLS and CDR2 YYNGEE come from the germline V gene. For the CDR3, the DNA is TGTGCCAGCAGCGTATCTCAGGGGATGGAGACCCAGTACTTC. It specifies CASSVSQGMETQYF. The full variable domain, rest sourced from reference TRBV9 and TRBJ2-5, is DSGVTQTPKHLITATGQRVTLRCSPRSGDLSVYWYQQSLDQGLQFLIQYYNGEERAKGNILERFSAQQFPDLHSELNLSSLELGDSALYFCASSVSQGMETQYFGPGTRLLVL.

The V call is TRBV5-1, the J call TRBJ2-7, with 10 bases that match TRBD2. V was pared by 4 bases and J by 3 bases, with 4 bases of the junction left unmatched. The CDR3 has 14 amino acids. The germline V gene has CDR1 SGHRS and CDR2 YFSETQ. Here the CDR3 DNA reads TGCGCCAGCAGCACCGGGACTAGCGTCTACGAGCAGTACTTC. Encoded protein: CASSTGTSVYEQYF.

The V gene is TRBV18, the J gene TRBJ1-2; TRBD1 matches 9 bases. The CDR3 is 16 residues long. Losses at the gene ends were 6 bases for V and 0 bases for J; bases not matched to a gene: 8. The germline CDR1 and CDR2 sequences are KGHSH and LQKENI. CDR3 amino acids: CASSSGQGPANYGYTF. The CDR3 region has the DNA TGTGCCAGCTCTTCGGGACAGGGCCCAGCTAACTATGGCTACACCTTC.

The CDR3 is CASSKQGLYSNQPQHF. The CDR3 DNA reads TGTGCCAGCAGTAAGCAGGGGCTCTATAGCAATCAGCCCCAGCATTTT. This chain joins TRBV6-2 or TRBV6-3 and TRBJ1-5; the D gene is possibly TRBD1 (6 bases). Trimming removed 5 bases at V and 0 bases at J, with 14 bases between. Germline V gene data show CDR1 as MNHEY and CDR2 as SVGEGT. This CDR3 spans 16 amino acids.

V is TRBV15 and J is TRBJ1-2; 9 nucleotides align to TRBD1. Trimming at V came to 3 bases and at J to 4 bases, leaving 0 bases not matched to a gene. From germline, CDR1 is LNHNV and CDR2 YYDKDF (reference sequence). This CDR3 has 13 residues. The CDR3 protein is CATSRTGGYGYTF. In DNA, the CDR3 is TGTGCCACCAGCAGGACAGGGGGCTATGGCTACACCTTC.

The chain has TRBV30 and TRBJ1-2; the match to TRBD1 covers 9 bases. Germline V gene data show CDR1 as GTSNPN and CDR2 as SVGIG (reference sequence). Trimming took 8 bases from V and 10 from J; bases not matched to a gene: 8. This CDR3 is built from 11 residues. DNA for the CDR3: TGTGCCGGCCGGGACAGGGAGTTCTACACCTTC. This gives the protein CAGRDREFYTF.

The rearrangement links TRBV6-5 to TRBJ1-5; D possibly corresponds to TRBD1 (5 bases). The CDR3 runs 11 residues. CDR1 is MNHEY, CDR2 SVGAGI, per germline. Trimming stripped 8 bases from V and 9 bases from J, with 11 bases between. CDR3 bases: TGTGCCAGCGCGGAGGGGTTGCCCCAGCATTTT. Translating gives CASAEGLPQHF.

This sequence joins TRBV5-4 and TRBJ2-1; 10 bases fit TRBD2. The CDR3 extends over 15 amino acids. The germline V gene has CDR1 SGHNT and CDR2 YYREEE (reference sequence). The V gene end was trimmed by 3 bases and the J gene end by 3 bases; junction bases not matched to a gene: 3. CDR3 coding DNA: TGTGCCAGCAGCTCCGGACTAGCGGTCTACAATGAGCAGTTCTTC. It is translated as CASSSGLAVYNEQFF.

The chain has TRBV30 and TRBJ1-1; a weak D match, TRBD1 (5 bases). The CDR3 is 11 residues long. Trimming cost V 5 bases and J 8 bases, with 12 bases left between them. The V gene's germline CDR1 is GTSNPN and CDR2 SVGIG (reference sequence). CDR3 in DNA: TGTGCCTGGGGGGGGTATGCCGAAGCTTTCTTT. Amino acids: CAWGGYAEAFF.

This rearrangement joins TRBV19 to TRBJ2-6; D perhaps matches TRBD1 (5 bases). This CDR3 is built from 11 residues. V was trimmed by 10 bases and J by 8 bases, leaving 9 bases between them. Germline assignment: CDR1 LNHDA and CDR2 SQIVND (reference sequence). CDR3 in amino acids: CATSGSNVLTF. CDR3 nucleotides: TGTGCCACTTCAGGGTCCAACGTCCTGACTTTC.

V is TRBV21-1 and J is TRBJ2-7; the table's D call, TRBD1, was not checked against the DNA. TRBV21-1 is designated a pseudogene. This CDR3 is built from 16 residues. DNA for the CDR3: TGTGCCAGCAGCAAGAAGTACAGGGGGTGCTCCTACGAGCAGTACTTC. This encodes CASSKKYRGCSYEQYF.

This clone was detected only once. This chain connects TRBV4-1 to TRBJ1-2, with D hard to call. V lost 1 base to trimming and J lost 4 bases, with 13 bases between them. CDR1 and CDR2 (germline): MGHRA, YSYEKL. This CDR3 is 15 amino acids long. The chain's CDR3 is CASSQGHTFGYGYTF. CDR3 DNA sequence: TGCGCCAGCAGCCAAGGTCATACCTTCGGCTATGGCTACACCTTC.

The chain recombines TRBV6-5 with TRBJ1-6; TRBD1 might be the D (6 bases). Trimming removed 6 bases at V and 10 bases at J, with 19 bases between. Germline CDR1 MNHEY, CDR2 SVGAGI. CDR3 length equals 15 residues. CDR3 sequence reads: CASSLVGQGNSPLHF. The CDR3 DNA sequence: TGTGCCAGCAGCTTGGTAGGGCAGGGGAACTCACCCCTCCACTTT.

The chain combines TRBV10-1 with TRBJ2-2, with D possibly being TRBD2 (6 bases). The CDR3 is 15 amino acids. Germline V CDR1 and CDR2: WNHNN, SYGVQD (reference sequence). Between the trimmed V and J ends, which lost 3 bases and 7 bases, there was a span of 15 bases. CDR3 protein: CASSDPTAGGGELFF. In DNA form, the CDR3 reads TGCGCCAGCAGTGATCCTACGGCCGGGGGCGGGGAGCTGTTTTTT.

The chain links TRBV6-5 to TRBJ2-7; TRBD1 aligns across 7 bases. This CDR3 has 15 amino acids. Germline assignment: CDR1 MNHEY and CDR2 SVGAGI. V lost 6 bases and J lost 3; bases outside the gene matches: 11. In nucleotides, the CDR3 is TGTGCCAGCAGGTTCCGGGACAGTGAGAACTACGAGCAGTACTTC. Translation gives CASRFRDSENYEQYF.

The chain recombines TRBV6-6 with TRBJ2-1; 9 positions agree with TRBD2. Losses at the gene ends were 6 bases for V and 7 bases for J; bases not matched to a gene: 10. The CDR3 totals 15 residues. Germline V gene data show CDR1 as MNHNY and CDR2 as SVGAGI (reference sequence). The CDR3 region is CASRTIAGAGNEQFF. The CDR3 bases are TGTGCCAGCAGAACTATAGCGGGGGCCGGGAATGAGCAGTTCTTC.

The chain carries TRBV6-1 and TRBJ2-7; 9 nucleotides line up with TRBD1. The CDR3 has 14 amino acids. In germline, CDR1 is MNHNS, CDR2 SASEGT. After removal of 3 bases from V and 5 bases from J, the junction contained 5 bases not matched to a gene. DNA for the CDR3: TGTGCCAGCAGTGAGACAGGGGGTCGGGACGAGCAGTACTTC. Its translation: CASSETGGRDEQYF.

This rearrangement joins TRBV28 to TRBJ1-3; the match to TRBD1 covers 7 bases. Germline values: CDR1 MDHEN, CDR2 SYDVKM. The J segment lost 3 bases and the V segment lost 6 bases, leaving 5 bases of the junction unmatched. The CDR3 length is 14 residues. The CDR3 region has the DNA TGTGCCAGCAGCCCCGGGACAGATGGAAACACCATATATTTT. This translates into CASSPGTDGNTIYF.

The gene calls are TRBV2 and TRBJ2-1, with D perhaps matching TRBD2 (5 bases). The CDR3 is made up of 12 amino acids. V dropped 8 bases and J dropped 5 bases, with 10 bases sitting between them. Germline CDR1 SNHLY, CDR2 FYNNEI. The CDR3 reads CASLAGNNEQFF. The CDR3 nucleotides are TGTGCCAGCCTAGCTGGTAACAATGAGCAGTTCTTC.

This chain connects TRBV7-2 to TRBJ1-2; the match to TRBD1 covers 7 bases. The CDR3 runs to 14 residues. Germline-derived CDR1 and CDR2 are SGHTA and FQGNSA. Trimming took 5 bases from V and 5 from J; bases not matched to a gene: 8. The CDR3 region has the DNA TGTGCCAGCAGCGGACCGGGACAGCCATATGGCTACACCTTC. This encodes CASSGPGQPYGYTF.

A single count supports this clone. The chain combines TRBV2 with TRBJ2-7; 7 nucleotides align to TRBD2. This CDR3 contains 14 residues. With 6 bases clipped from V and 4 bases from J, the junction kept 9 bases outside the gene matches. Germline V gene sequence: CDR1 SNHLY, CDR2 FYNNEI. CDR3 DNA sequence: TGTGCCAGCAGCCTGACTAGCCGCGCTTACGAGCAGTACTTC. This codes for CASSLTSRAYEQYF.

V gene TRBV19 combines with J gene TRBJ2-1, with 10 bases aligning to TRBD2. Germline CDR1 reads LNHDA; CDR2 reads SQIVND (reference sequence). V dropped 3 bases and J dropped 7; count of bases not matched to a gene: 9. There are 16 residues in the CDR3. The CDR3 sequence is CASSMDSGLATNEQFF. CDR3 DNA: TGTGCCAGTAGTATGGATTCGGGACTAGCGACGAATGAGCAGTTCTTC.

This clone occurred once. V is TRBV3-1 (or the pseudogene TRBV3-2) and J is TRBJ1-1; D ambiguous. This CDR3 contains 15 residues. Trimming left V 0 bases short and J 5 bases short, with 13 bases between. Germline V lookup: CDR1 LGHDT, CDR2 YNNKEL (reference sequence). The CDR3 coding sequence is TGTGCCAGCAGCCAAGAGAGGGTGTCGGGGACTGAAGCTTTCTTT. The encoded protein is CASSQERVSGTEAFF.

The rearrangement uses TRBV11-2 and TRBJ2-5; 9 nucleotides align to TRBD2. In germline, CDR1 is SGHAT, CDR2 FQNNGV. Trimming at V came to 3 bases and at J to 5 bases, leaving 4 bases not matched to a gene. This CDR3 is built from 14 residues. The DNA of the CDR3 is TGTGCCAGCAGCTTGGTAGCGGGAGTGGAGACCCAGTACTTC. It translates to CASSLVAGVETQYF. Using reference TRBV11-2 and TRBJ2-5 for the parts outside the CDR3, the full variable domain is EAGVAQSPRYKIIEKRQSVAFWCNPISGHATLYWYQQILGQGPKLLIQFQNNGVVDDSQLPKDRFSAERLKGVDSTLKIQPAKLEDSAVYLCASSLVAGVETQYFGPGTRLLVL.

This clone was detected once. This chain connects TRBV9 to TRBJ1-2; D perhaps matches TRBD1 (5 bases). The CDR3 contains 13 residues. Trimming stripped 0 bases from V and 2 bases from J, with 5 bases between. Germline V gene data show CDR1 as SGDLS and CDR2 as YYNGEE. The CDR3 bases are TGTGCCAGCAGCGTAGCAGGGAACTATGGCTACACCTTC. Translation gives CASSVAGNYGYTF.

This chain links TRBV7-9 with TRBJ2-5, with 8 bases that match TRBD1. Germline lookup yields CDR1 SEHNR and CDR2 FQNEAQ (reference sequence). V was pared by 5 bases and J by 6 bases, with 8 bases of the junction left unmatched. The CDR3 is 14 amino acids. CDR3 DNA: TGTGCCAGCAGCAATGGACAGGGTACGAAGACCCAGTACTTC. Its translation: CASSNGQGTKTQYF.

The rearrangement links TRBV14 to TRBJ2-5, with D unresolved. CDR3 size: 11 residues. Germline-derived CDR1 and CDR2 are SGHDN and FVKESK. V lost 4 bases and J 5 bases, leaving 5 bases between the germline ends. The CDR3 DNA reads as TGTGCCAGCAGCCCCGGGGAGACCCAGTACTTC. It translates to CASSPGETQYF.

The gene calls are TRBV27 and TRBJ1-2; 10 bases agree with TRBD1. The ends lost 5 bases at V and 7 bases at J; junction bases unmatched: 7. Germline assignment: CDR1 MNHEY and CDR2 SMNVEV (reference sequence). This CDR3 is built from 14 residues. CDR3 DNA: TGTGCCAGCAGTCCAAGACAGGGGGCAGTTGGCTACACCTTC. This gives the protein CASSPRQGAVGYTF.

This rearrangement joins TRBV5-1 to TRBJ1-1; no firm D call. Looked up from germline, CDR1 is SGHRS and CDR2 is YFSETQ. Trimming left V 4 bases short and J 0 bases short, with 7 bases between. The length of the CDR3 is 13 residues. The CDR3 DNA reads as TGCGCCAGCAGCCTAGGTATGAACACTGAAGCTTTCTTT. Translating gives CASSLGMNTEAFF.